A single sample is the source of the 23 T cell receptor beta chains below, sequenced in a study of T cells after yellow fever vaccination. TCRdb called the 5' RACE reads again in MiXCR, with one record for every CDR3 protein. The sample comprises some 670,000 distinct CDR3 sequences, around 12% of which are singletons, and more than 12% rests with the top ten. This specimen was PBMCs, taken on the day of the yellow fever booster vaccination. Receptors were obtained from a man aged 25 to 40 who received the YFV17D yellow fever vaccine.

There are a few counts of this clonotype. The rearrangement links TRBV4-3 to TRBJ1-6, with D tentatively TRBD1 (5 bases). Trimming took 1 base from V and 10 from J, leaving 8 bases between them. CDR3 size: 13 residues. Germline CDR1 LGHNA, CDR2 YSLEER. The CDR3 DNA reads as TGCGCCAGCAGCCAAGTTAGGGACTCACCCCTCCACTTT. This gives the protein CASSQVRDSPLHF.

J is TRBJ2-4 and V is TRBV4-2; 14 bases fit TRBD2. V lost 0 bases and J lost 5; bases outside the gene matches: 9. The germline V gene has CDR1 LGHNA and CDR2 YNFKEQ. The CDR3 extends over 19 amino acids. The CDR3 DNA reads as TGTGCCAGCAGCCAAGATCCCCCACGACTAGCGGGAGGGCAAAACATTCAGTACTTC. It translates to CASSQDPPRLAGGQNIQYF.

In its sample, this clonotype was seen a few times. The genes are TRBV6-5 and TRBJ1-1; D uncertain. The germline V gene encodes CDR1 MNHEY and CDR2 SVGAGI. V was trimmed by 0 bases and J by 5 bases, leaving 10 bases between them. The CDR3 has 14 amino acids. The CDR3 region has the DNA TGTGCCAGCAGTTACTCTGGAGTCGTTACTGAAGCTTTCTTT. It yields the protein CASSYSGVVTEAFF.

On this clonotype itself: At one end, the junction sequence differs from germline, possibly due to a read error. V gene TRBV6-2 or TRBV6-3 combines with J gene TRBJ2-1; 15 nucleotides match TRBD2. The germline V gene encodes CDR1 MNHEY and CDR2 SVGEGT. The CDR3 consists of 14 residues. The CDR3 DNA reads as TGTGCCAGCATAGGTAGGCTCGGACTAGCGGGAGGGACCTTC. As protein: CASIGRLGLAGGTF.

This chain connects TRBV20-1 to TRBJ1-3; maybe TRBD1 (5 bases). There are 12 residues in the CDR3. Germline V lookup: CDR1 DFQATT, CDR2 SNEGSKA (reference sequence). Deletions cut 2 bases from V and 3 bases from J, with 5 bases between. DNA of the CDR3: TGCAGTGCTAGAAGGGGTGGAAACACCATATATTTT. It codes for CSARRGGNTIYF.

In this sample, this clonotype turned up many times. The V call is TRBV30, the J call TRBJ2-7; no firm D call. V was shortened by 0 bases and J by 2 bases, with 5 bases between the two germline ends. This CDR3 is 12 amino acids long. Looked up from germline, CDR1 is GTSNPN and CDR2 is SVGIG (reference sequence). The CDR3 protein is CAWSVQAYEQYF. The DNA of the CDR3 is TGTGCCTGGAGTGTCCAGGCCTACGAGCAGTACTTC.

This clonotype was detected only a few times. The chain uses TRBV12-3 or TRBV12-4 and TRBJ2-3, with 9 bases matching TRBD1. CDR3 length: 18 amino acids. V was pared by 5 bases and J by 2 bases, with 14 bases of the junction left unmatched. CDR3 sequence (DNA): TGTGCCAGCAGTCACATTCTTCCCGGGACAGGGATCACAGATACGCAGTATTTT. As protein: CASSHILPGTGITDTQYF.

V and J are TRBV28 and TRBJ2-3, with TRBD2 matching over 12 bases. Germline loops: CDR1 MDHEN, CDR2 SYDVKM. The CDR3 totals 15 residues. V lost 6 bases, J lost 5 bases, and 6 bases stayed unmatched. CDR3 in amino acids: CASRGLAGKGDTQYF. CDR3 nucleotides: TGTGCCAGCAGAGGACTAGCGGGAAAAGGAGATACGCAGTATTTT.

The genes are TRBV7-2 and TRBJ1-2, with D uncertain. Trimming stripped 5 bases from V and 0 bases from J, with 19 bases between. The germline V gene encodes CDR1 SGHTA and CDR2 FQGNSA. This CDR3 is built from 17 residues. The CDR3 nucleotides read TGTGCCAGCAGCCTCGGGCGGGGTGCTTCCCCTAACTATGGCTACACCTTC. Residues: CASSLGRGASPNYGYTF. Full variable domain (rest looked up from reference TRBV7-2 and TRBJ1-2): GAGVSQSPSNKVTEKGKDVELRCDPISGHTALYWYRQSLGQGLEFLIYFQGNSAPDKSGLPSDRFSAERTGGSVSTLTIQRTQQEDSAVYLCASSLGRGASPNYGYTFGSGTRLTVV.

This clonotype has just a few counts. The gene calls are TRBV7-2 and TRBJ2-5; the D gene is possibly TRBD1 (5 bases). CDR3 size: 15 residues. Germline V gives CDR1 SGHTA, CDR2 FQGNSA. V lost 2 bases and J 5 bases, leaving 15 bases between the germline ends. The CDR3 region has the DNA TGTGCCAGCAGCTTATATGTCAGGGTCCACGAGACCCAGTACTTC. This codes for CASSLYVRVHETQYF.

This clonotype was observed a few times. This chain connects TRBV3-1 to TRBJ2-7; a possible D gene is TRBD1 (5 bases). Trimming shortened V by 1 base and J by 0 bases, and 10 bases separated the two germline ends. From germline, CDR1 is LGHDT and CDR2 YNNKEL (reference sequence). This CDR3 has 15 residues. The CDR3 nucleotides read TGTGCCAGCAGCCAAGGGGGCTTTGCCTCCTACGAGCAGTACTTC. Its protein product is CASSQGGFASYEQYF.

This clonotype was seen a few times. The chain carries TRBV7-6 and TRBJ2-1, with D possibly matching TRBD2 (6 bases). This CDR3 region has 15 residues. V was cut by 6 bases and J by 9 bases, with 21 bases left in between. CDR1 and CDR2 from the germline V gene are SGHVS and FNYEAQ. The chain's CDR3 is CASRSSSGLGGEQFF. In DNA form, the CDR3 reads TGTGCCAGCAGATCTTCCTCGGGGTTGGGAGGTGAGCAGTTCTTC. Full variable domain (outside the CDR3, taken from reference TRBV7-6 and TRBJ2-1): GAGVSQSPRYKVTKRGQDVALRCDPISGHVSLYWYRQALGQGPEFLTYFNYEAQQDKSGLPNDRFSAERPEGSISTLTIQRTEQRDSAMYRCASRSSSGLGGEQFFGPGTRLTVL.

The V gene is TRBV6-5, the J gene TRBJ1-2; 9 bases map to TRBD1. CDR1 MNHEY and CDR2 SVGAGI come from the germline V gene. Trimming at V came to 0 bases and at J to 3 bases, leaving 2 bases not matched to a gene. There are 15 residues in the CDR3. Written as DNA, the CDR3 is TGTGCCAGCAGTTACTCGGGACAGGGAGACTATGGCTACACCTTC. Translating it yields CASSYSGQGDYGYTF.

This clonotype has a handful of counts. The chain is built from TRBV20-1 and TRBJ2-2; D is perhaps TRBD1 (6 bases). This CDR3 comprises 14 residues. The germline gives CDR1 DFQATT, CDR2 SNEGSKA (reference sequence). Trimming took 1 base from V and 5 from J, leaving 11 bases between them. DNA of the CDR3: TGCAGTGCTAGAGTACAGGGCCGGACCGGGGAGCTGTTTTTT. This codes for CSARVQGRTGELFF.

The V and J genes are TRBV7-2 and TRBJ2-1; D is perhaps TRBD2 (5 bases). The CDR3 is 14 amino acids. CDR1 is SGHTA and CDR2 is FQGNSA in the germline V gene. The V end was cut by 5 bases, the J end by 3 bases, with 11 bases between. Here the CDR3 reads CASSPQRYYNEQFF. In nucleotides, the CDR3 is TGTGCCAGCAGCCCTCAGCGGTACTACAATGAGCAGTTCTTC.

The chain is built from TRBV5-1 and TRBJ2-2; no clear D. There are 16 residues in the CDR3. Trimming shortened V by 0 bases and J by 7 bases, and 16 bases separated the two germline ends. Germline-derived CDR1 and CDR2 are SGHRS and YFSETQ. This CDR3 is CASSLVQSGTGGELFF. CDR3 coding DNA: TGCGCCAGCAGCTTGGTCCAGAGTGGCACCGGCGGGGAGCTGTTTTTT.

The rearrangement links TRBV20-1 to TRBJ2-5; D may be TRBD2 (6 bases). V was trimmed by 3 bases and J by 4 bases, leaving 12 bases between them. Germline loops: CDR1 DFQATT, CDR2 SNEGSKA (reference sequence). The length of the CDR3 is 13 residues. CDR3 sequence: CSARSGERETQYF. The DNA for the CDR3 is TGCAGTGCTAGGTCGGGGGAACGAGAGACCCAGTACTTC.

This rearrangement joins TRBV4-3 to TRBJ2-7, with 10 bases identical to TRBD2. Looked up from germline, CDR1 is LGHNA and CDR2 is YSLEER. CDR3 length equals 15 residues. Losses at the gene ends were 2 bases for V and 2 bases for J; bases not matched to a gene: 3. The CDR3 coding sequence is TGCGCCAGCAGCCAAATACTAGCGGGGACCTACGAGCAGTACTTC. Translating gives CASSQILAGTYEQYF.

Only a few counts were recorded for this clonotype. The gene calls are TRBV2 and TRBJ2-3; 10 positions match TRBD2. Germline values: CDR1 SNHLY, CDR2 FYNNEI. Germline trimming cut 4 bases from V and 4 bases from J; bases unmatched to any gene: 5. The CDR3 contains 15 residues. The CDR3 protein is CASSGASGSPDTQYF. The CDR3 DNA reads as TGTGCCAGCAGTGGGGCTAGCGGGAGCCCAGATACGCAGTATTTT.

Ten or more counts support this clonotype. This rearrangement joins TRBV7-2 to TRBJ1-4, with TRBD1 matching over 9 bases. V shed 2 bases and J 5 bases; nucleotides not matched to a gene: 6. In germline, CDR1 is SGHTA, CDR2 FQGNSA. There are 16 residues in the CDR3. CDR3 loop: CASSLYRGTGNEKLFF. The CDR3 DNA follows: TGTGCCAGCAGCTTATACCGGGGGACAGGGAATGAAAAACTGTTTTTT.

This clonotype was detected a few times. This sequence joins TRBV20-1 and TRBJ1-4, with 12 bases that match TRBD1. The germline CDR1 and CDR2 sequences are DFQATT and SNEGSKA (reference sequence). J lost 4 bases, V lost 5 bases, and 5 bases had no gene match. The CDR3 length is 15 residues. As DNA, the CDR3 is TGCAGTGCTCCGGGACAGGGGGCCTATAATGAAAAACTGTTTTTT. Protein: CSAPGQGAYNEKLFF.

The CDR3 loop reads CRQGGDTTEAFF. CDR3 DNA sequence: TGCAGGCAGGGGGGAGATACCACTGAAGCTTTCTTT. The V gene is TRBV20-1, the J gene TRBJ1-1, with 7 bases identical to TRBD1. Germline CDR1 reads DFQATT; CDR2 reads SNEGSKA (reference sequence). CDR3 size: 12 residues.

This clonotype has a handful of counts. The chain links TRBV4-3 to TRBJ1-1; D not resolved. In germline, CDR1 is LGHNA, CDR2 YSLEER. The CDR3 contains 13 residues. Trimming shortened V by 0 bases and J by 2 bases, and 4 bases separated the two germline ends. The CDR3 DNA is TGCGCCAGCAGCCAAGAACCTAACACTGAAGCTTTCTTT. This codes for CASSQEPNTEAFF.